This T cell receptor (beta chain) was recorded in a study of cytomegalovirus exposure and HLA in healthy donors. Broader study findings: A later analysis reported that several of the most significant clusters appeared to be linked to common viral pathogens, among them Epstein-Barr virus. Reports indicate that TCR beta sequences accurately predicted the HLA-A and HLA-B alleles of most subjects. Upon later analysis, HLA-associated TCR beta chains proved more clonally expanded than other, equally common chains.

PCR amplification relied on 60 Vbeta primers (plus 13 Jbeta primers). Authors' analysis steps: A later analysis counted approximately 88 million unique TCR beta chains, around 10 million shared. This table comes from immunoSEQ multiplex PCR, and its TCRdb copy is limited to in-frame clones, with some not included. The V and J calls and the clone size are those of that table, but D and trimming were determined from the DNA. The sample lists over 150,000 clones; roughly 70% were seen once. On this clone itself: What it binds is unknown.

The receptor's source is a woman aged 18-29 years in good health and CMV-seropositive. Sequencing used PBMCs.

This CDR3 reads CASSPGQLEETQYF. CDR3 DNA: TGTGCCAGCAGTCCGGGACAGTTGGAAGAGACCCAGTACTTC. V is TRBV6-5 and J is TRBJ2-5, with 7 bases lining up with TRBD1. CDR1 and CDR2 (germline): MNHEY, SVGAGI. V shed 5 bases and J 3 bases; nucleotides not matched to a gene: 6. CDR3 size: 14 residues.